The next 15 T cell receptor beta chains were all read from a single sample in a study of PD-1 blockade in classical Hodgkin lymphoma. Each of the patients experienced relapse following autologous stem cell transplantation, and their brentuximab vedotin exposure differed. Using immunoSEQ multiplex PCR, the repertoire was profiled, and TCRdb retains in-frame clones only, with some absent. The sample lists approximately 12,000 clones; around 80% were seen once. The sequencing here drew on peripheral blood mononuclear cells (PBMCs), taken at baseline. The receptor set was obtained from a human donor with classical Hodgkin lymphoma.

The chain couples TRBV7-9 to TRBJ2-2, with D perhaps matching TRBD2 (6 bases). Germline CDR1 SEHNR, CDR2 FQNEAQ (reference sequence). Trimming shortened V by 2 bases and J by 5 bases, and 12 bases separated the two germline ends. The CDR3 loop spans 15 amino acids. Here the CDR3 reads CASSLSERATGELFF. For the CDR3, the DNA is TGTGCCAGCAGCTTAAGCGAGCGGGCGACCGGGGAGCTGTTTTTT.

In the case of this clone: Additional DNA sequences in this sample encode the identical CDR3. V is TRBV12-5 and J is TRBJ2-6; TRBD1 is a possible D gene (5 bases). Germline V gene data show CDR1 as LGHNT and CDR2 as FRNRAP. Trimming removed 6 bases at V and 5 bases at J, with 23 bases between. CDR3 size: 18 residues. Here the CDR3 DNA reads TGTGCTAGTGGCTCGGGTCCTGCAGGACAAAGTCGGGCCAACGTCCTGACTTTC. Its protein product is CASGSGPAGQSRANVLTF.

The chain is built from TRBV29-1 and TRBJ1-2, with a tentative D call TRBD1 (6 bases). V dropped 0 bases and J dropped 5 bases, with 13 bases sitting between them. CDR1 and CDR2 from the germline V gene are SQVTM and ANQGSEA. This CDR3 region has 14 residues. The CDR3 reads CSVEDFADRYGYTF. CDR3 DNA: TGCAGCGTTGAAGATTTTGCGGACAGATATGGCTACACCTTC.

This chain links TRBV6-5 with TRBJ1-2; no clear D gene. The CDR3 runs to 12 residues. The V end was cut by 5 bases, the J end by 3 bases, with 7 bases between. CDR1 is MNHEY, CDR2 SVGAGI, per germline. In DNA form, the CDR3 reads TGTGCCAGCAGTCCGGATTACTATGGCTACACCTTC. It specifies CASSPDYYGYTF.

Only a few counts were recorded for this clone. V gene TRBV7-2 combines with J gene TRBJ2-3, with a possible D match to TRBD2 (7 bases). V was shortened by 4 bases and J by 2 bases, with 22 bases between the two germline ends. Germline-derived CDR1 and CDR2 are SGHTA and FQGNSA. This CDR3 has 18 residues. The CDR3 region has the DNA TGTGCCAGCAGCTGGAGGGCGGGGGCTCTACAGCCCACAGATACGCAGTATTTT. This codes for CASSWRAGALQPTDTQYF.

J is TRBJ2-7 and V is TRBV12-5; D unresolved. V was trimmed by 2 bases and J by 6 bases, leaving 8 bases between them. In germline, CDR1 is LGHNT, CDR2 FRNRAP. CDR3 size: 12 residues. CDR3 protein: CASGLPSREQYV. Written as DNA, the CDR3 is TGTGCTAGTGGTTTGCCTTCCCGCGAGCAGTACGTC.

Only one count was recorded for this clone. The chain joins TRBV18 to TRBJ2-2, with D possibly being TRBD2 (6 bases). The germline V and J ends were trimmed by 3 bases and 8 bases, with 19 bases remaining between them. Germline lookup yields CDR1 KGHSH and CDR2 LQKENI. The CDR3 runs to 16 residues. The CDR3 DNA reads TGTGCCAGCTCACCGTCACTAGCCGCGTTTTCGGGGGAGCTGTTTTTT. Translating it yields CASSPSLAAFSGELFF. Looking up the rest from reference TRBV18 and TRBJ2-2 gives the full variable domain: NAGVMQNPRHLVRRRGQEARLRCSPMKGHSHVYWYRQLPEEGLKFMVYLQKENIIDESGMPKERFSAEFPKEGPSILRIQQVVRGDSAAYFCASSPSLAAFSGELFFGEGSRLTVL.

This rearrangement joins TRBV7-6 to TRBJ2-1; D gene unclear. This CDR3 is 14 amino acids long. The V gene's germline CDR1 is SGHVS and CDR2 FNYEAQ. Trimming shortened V by 1 base and J by 1 base, and 5 bases separated the two germline ends. In DNA, the CDR3 is TGTGCCAGCAGCTTAGGCGGTTCCTACAATGAGCAGTTCTTC. It specifies CASSLGGSYNEQFF. The entire variable domain, with the rest obtained from reference TRBV7-6 and TRBJ2-1, is as follows: GAGVSQSPRYKVTKRGQDVALRCDPISGHVSLYWYRQALGQGPEFLTYFNYEAQQDKSGLPNDRFSAERPEGSISTLTIQRTEQRDSAMYRCASSLGGSYNEQFFGPGTRLTVL.

V usage is TRBV19 and J usage is TRBJ2-2; 7 bases agree with TRBD1. Trimming removed 4 bases from V and 2 bases from J; junction bases left unmatched: 4. CDR3 length: 15 amino acids. CDR1 is LNHDA, CDR2 SQIVND, per germline (reference sequence). CDR3 region: CASSRGGENTGELFF. As DNA, the CDR3 is TGTGCCAGTAGTAGAGGGGGCGAAAACACCGGGGAGCTGTTTTTT.

This chain joins TRBV6-5 and TRBJ1-2, with 8 bases aligning to TRBD1. The CDR3 has 13 amino acids. Per the germline V gene, CDR1 is MNHEY and CDR2 is SVGAGI. The trim removed 6 bases at V and 3 bases at J, leaving 3 bases unmatched. The CDR3 nucleotides read TGTGCCAGCAGACAGGACAGGGACTATGGCTACACCTTC. Its translation is CASRQDRDYGYTF.

V and J are TRBV27 and TRBJ2-3; TRBD1 agrees at 8 bases. CDR1 and CDR2 (germline): MNHEY, SMNVEV (reference sequence). The ends lost 8 bases at V and 0 bases at J; junction bases unmatched: 10. The CDR3 covers 16 residues. This CDR3 is CASGYPTGASTDTQYF. As DNA, the CDR3 is TGTGCCAGCGGTTACCCGACAGGGGCTAGCACAGATACGCAGTATTTT.

This clone appeared once. The chain employs TRBV7-9 and TRBJ2-1; TRBD2 matches at 8 bases. This CDR3 spans 15 amino acids. The V gene end was trimmed by 6 bases and the J gene end by 2 bases; junction bases not matched to a gene: 6. The germline V gene encodes CDR1 SEHNR and CDR2 FQNEAQ (reference sequence). CDR3 in amino acids: CASSSQRGTYNEQFF. In nucleotides, the CDR3 is TGTGCCAGCAGTTCCCAGCGGGGGACCTACAATGAGCAGTTCTTC. Using reference TRBV7-9 and TRBJ2-1 for the parts outside the CDR3, the full variable domain is DTGVSQNPRHKITKRGQNVTFRCDPISEHNRLYWYRQTLGQGPEFLTYFQNEAQLEKSRLLSDRFSAERPKGSFSTLEIQRTEQGDSAMYLCASSSQRGTYNEQFFGPGTRLTVL.

The chain links TRBV30 to TRBJ2-6, with unresolved D. The ends were cut back, 3 bases at V and 0 bases at J, with 18 bases in the middle. The germline V gene has CDR1 GTSNPN and CDR2 SVGIG (reference sequence). The CDR3 loop spans 18 amino acids. CDR3 DNA: TGTGCCTGGAGGCAGGCGGTTTCCGTTGGCTCTGGGGCCAACGTCCTGACTTTC. Its protein product is CAWRQAVSVGSGANVLTF.

This clone was counted between two and nine times. Other DNA sequences in the sample encode the same CDR3. The genes are TRBV27 and TRBJ1-5, with D uncertain. CDR3 length equals 15 residues. CDR1 MNHEY and CDR2 SMNVEV come from the germline V gene (reference sequence). The germline V and J ends were trimmed by 3 bases and 0 bases, with 9 bases remaining between them. CDR3 bases: TGTGCCAGCAGTTTGTCCCGTTATAGCAATCAGCCCCAGCATTTT. This codes for CASSLSRYSNQPQHF.

The V gene is TRBV18, the J gene TRBJ1-2, with TRBD1 matching over 7 bases. The length of the CDR3 is 22 residues. Germline trimming cut 5 bases from V and 1 base from J; bases unmatched to any gene: 28. CDR1 KGHSH and CDR2 LQKENI come from the germline V gene. CDR3 sequence reads: CASSMLVPEPGQKRMNNYGYTF. DNA for the CDR3: TGTGCCAGCTCAATGCTCGTCCCTGAACCGGGACAGAAAAGGATGAATAACTATGGCTACACCTTC.